This T cell receptor (beta chain) was identified during a study of blood T cell repertoires in COVID-19. Participants came from 20 to 25 US areas, aged roughly 18 to 89 years. The germline V gene encodes CDR1 SEHNR and CDR2 FQNEAQ (reference sequence). This CDR3 has 13 amino acids. Original processing notes: Amplification of reference gene primers was used by the study to estimate nucleated cell counts. Assay used: immunoSEQ multiplex PCR; TCRdb lists only in-frame clones, some missing. The V and J calls and the clone size are those of that table, but D and trimming were determined from the DNA. This sample has about 320,000 clones, with over 85% found just once. On this clone itself: At one end, the junction sequence differs from germline, possibly due to a read error.

J is TRBJ1-1 and V is TRBV7-9; D possibly corresponds to TRBD1 (6 bases). This sequence was found in a man between 60 and 70 years old who had recovered from COVID-19. The specimen sequenced was PBMCs or T cells enriched from blood (not recorded which). The CDR3 here is CASSVQGNTEAFF. The CDR3 region has the DNA TGTGCCAGCAGCGTACAGGGTAACACTGAGGCTTTCTTT.